The next 17 T cell receptor beta chains were all read from a single sample in a study of cytomegalovirus exposure and HLA in healthy donors. The PCR ran on 60 Vbeta and 13 Jbeta primers. Only in-frame clones appear in the TCRdb table, and some are missing; sequencing was by immunoSEQ multiplex PCR. The sample records roughly 51,000 clones, around 81% being singletons. The sample comprised PBMCs. Every receptor here comes from a boy between 10 and 17 years old in good health and CMV-seropositive.

This clone was recorded a few times. The chain links TRBV5-6 to TRBJ1-3; no clear D. The CDR3 length is 11 residues. Trimming pared 2 bases from V and 8 bases from J, leaving 5 bases between. Germline CDR1 SGHDT, CDR2 YYEEEE. The CDR3 coding sequence is TGTGCCAGCAGCTTTGAGGACACCATATATTTT. Its translation is CASSFEDTIYF.

The chain couples TRBV6-5 to TRBJ2-7; the D gene is possibly TRBD1 (6 bases). V lost 0 bases and J 3 bases, leaving 12 bases between the germline ends. CDR1 and CDR2 (germline): MNHEY, SVGAGI. The CDR3 runs to 15 residues. The DNA of the CDR3 is TGTGCCAGCAGTTACTCGAATCGACAGGACTACGAGCAGTACTTC. Encoded protein: CASSYSNRQDYEQYF.

The CDR3 is CASSRGQGGNEQFF. The CDR3 nucleotides read TGCGCCAGCAGCCGGGGACAGGGAGGTAATGAGCAGTTCTTC. This chain uses TRBV5-1 with TRBJ2-1, with 9 nucleotides matching TRBD1. V lost 4 bases, J lost 7 bases, and 6 bases stayed unmatched. The CDR3 is 14 amino acids. The germline V gene has CDR1 SGHRS and CDR2 YFSETQ.

V and J are TRBV29-1 and TRBJ2-5; 7 bases are a match to TRBD1. With 6 bases clipped from V and 1 base from J, the junction kept 5 bases outside the gene matches. Germline V gene sequence: CDR1 SQVTM, CDR2 ANQGSEA. This CDR3 region has 13 residues. The DNA for the CDR3 is TGCAGCGTGTACAGGGGCCTCCAAGAGACCCAGTACTTC. It yields the protein CSVYRGLQETQYF.

The rearrangement links TRBV4-1 to TRBJ1-4; no definite D call. V dropped 0 bases and J dropped 6 bases, with 5 bases sitting between them. This CDR3 is 13 amino acids long. Germline V gene lookup returns CDR1 MGHRA and CDR2 YSYEKL. The CDR3 DNA is TGCGCCAGCAGCCAAGAATCGGATGAAAAACTGTTTTTT. This gives the protein CASSQESDEKLFF.

The chain carries TRBV4-2 and TRBJ2-5; 7 nucleotides align to TRBD1. The end of the DNA is better explained by TRBJ2-7, so the J call may be wrong. This CDR3 is built from 15 residues. CDR1 is LGHNA and CDR2 is YNFKEQ in the germline V gene. In nucleotides, the CDR3 is TGTGCCAGCAGCCAAGACAGGACAGGACGCTACGAGCAGTACTTC. Residues: CASSQDRTGRYEQYF.

The chain recombines TRBV6-5 with TRBJ1-2; D unresolved. The germline gives CDR1 MNHEY, CDR2 SVGAGI. V was clipped by 4 bases and J by 1 base, with 10 bases between them. The CDR3 length is 14 residues. The CDR3 is CASSSVGVNYGYTF. CDR3 in DNA: TGTGCCAGCAGTTCAGTGGGAGTTAACTATGGCTACACCTTC.

The chain is built from TRBV7-6 and TRBJ1-1, with D uncertain. With 1 base removed from V and 4 bases from J, the gap between germline ends came to 10 bases. The V gene's germline CDR1 is SGHVS and CDR2 FNYEAQ. CDR3 length: 14 residues. CDR3 sequence reads: CASSLDGSGTEAFF. The CDR3 DNA sequence: TGTGCCAGCAGCTTAGACGGGTCGGGCACTGAAGCTTTCTTT.

The chain joins TRBV12-5 to TRBJ1-2; D possibly corresponds to TRBD1 (6 bases). V lost 2 bases to trimming and J lost 3 bases, with 22 bases between them. The CDR3 runs to 18 residues. Germline loops: CDR1 LGHNT, CDR2 FRNRAP. The DNA for the CDR3 is TGTGCTAGTGGTTTGCTATACCGGGACAAGACGCCTTACTATGGCTACACCTTC. It is translated as CASGLLYRDKTPYYGYTF.

V is TRBV4-1 and J is TRBJ1-2, with 9 bases lining up with TRBD1. V trimming: 3 bases; J trimming: 4 bases; junction bases outside the gene matches: 3. CDR1 is MGHRA, CDR2 YSYEKL, per germline. CDR3 size: 14 residues. The CDR3 reads CASSQDRGGYGYTF. CDR3 in DNA: TGCGCCAGCAGCCAGGACAGGGGCGGCTATGGCTACACCTTC.

This clone was recorded only once. The rearrangement uses TRBV4-1 and TRBJ1-2, with 7 bases that match TRBD1. In germline, CDR1 is MGHRA, CDR2 YSYEKL. The ends lost 1 base at V and 1 base at J; junction bases unmatched: 6. The CDR3 has 16 residues. Here the CDR3 DNA reads TGCGCCAGCAGCCAAGTTTCGGACAGGCTTAACTATGGCTACACCTTC. As protein: CASSQVSDRLNYGYTF.

V and J are TRBV11-2 and TRBJ1-1; D remains unclear. Trimming removed 5 bases from V and 1 base from J, with 8 bases in between. The CDR3 extends over 13 amino acids. Germline CDR1 reads SGHAT; CDR2 reads FQNNGV. The DNA of the CDR3 is TGTGCCAGCAGCCTCGGTGGGAACACTGAAGCTTTCTTT. It encodes CASSLGGNTEAFF.

This clone was counted between two and nine times. The V call is TRBV10-3, the J call TRBJ1-1, with unresolved D. V was trimmed by 4 bases and J by 5 bases, leaving 8 bases between them. Looked up from germline, CDR1 is ENHRY and CDR2 is SYGVKD. CDR3 length equals 12 residues. CDR3 in amino acids: CAISGGRTEAFF. In DNA, the CDR3 is TGTGCCATCAGTGGAGGGCGGACTGAAGCTTTCTTT.

This chain uses TRBV6-5 with TRBJ2-7, with 11 bases lining up with TRBD2. Germline V gene sequence: CDR1 MNHEY, CDR2 SVGAGI. V was pared by 6 bases and J by 0 bases, with 1 base of the junction left unmatched. The CDR3 is 14 amino acids. Here the CDR3 reads CASSGTSGSYEQYF. The CDR3 DNA is TGTGCCAGCAGCGGGACTAGCGGCTCCTACGAGCAGTACTTC.

This chain links TRBV7-3 with TRBJ1-6; 8 positions agree with TRBD1. Germline trimming cut 4 bases from V and 8 bases from J; bases unmatched to any gene: 7. The CDR3 has 15 residues. Germline V gene lookup returns CDR1 SGHTA and CDR2 FQGTGA. CDR3: CASSSTDRGYSPLHF. The CDR3 DNA follows: TGTGCCAGCAGCTCGACTGACAGGGGTTATTCACCCCTCCACTTT.

The V gene is TRBV5-6, the J gene TRBJ1-2, with a weak D call TRBD1 (6 bases). The CDR3 is 13 amino acids. Germline assignment: CDR1 SGHDT and CDR2 YYEEEE. The V and J ends lost 1 base and 4 bases respectively, with 8 bases between them. CDR3 coding DNA: TGTGCCAGCAGCTTGACCAGGGGCTATGGCTACACCTTC. Translation: CASSLTRGYGYTF.

J is TRBJ2-3 and V is TRBV7-8, with 9 positions matching TRBD2. Per germline, CDR1 SGHVS and CDR2 FQNEAQ. Unmatched junction bases numbered 2, after V lost 2 bases and J lost 2 bases. This CDR3 is 15 amino acids long. The CDR3 nucleotides are TGTGCCAGCAGCTTACTAGCGGGGTCCACAGATACGCAGTATTTT. This gives the protein CASSLLAGSTDTQYF.